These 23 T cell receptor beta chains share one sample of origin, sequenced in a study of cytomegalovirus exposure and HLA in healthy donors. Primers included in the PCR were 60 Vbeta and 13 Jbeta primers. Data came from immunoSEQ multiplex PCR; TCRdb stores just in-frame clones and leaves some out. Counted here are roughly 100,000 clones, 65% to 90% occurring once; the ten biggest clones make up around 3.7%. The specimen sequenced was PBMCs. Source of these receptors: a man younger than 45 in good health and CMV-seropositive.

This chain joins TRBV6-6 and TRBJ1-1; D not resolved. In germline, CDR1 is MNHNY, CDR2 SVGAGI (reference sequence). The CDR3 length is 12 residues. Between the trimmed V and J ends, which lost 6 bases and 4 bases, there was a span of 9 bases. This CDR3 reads CASSFPLTEAFF. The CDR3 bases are TGTGCCAGCAGCTTCCCTCTCACTGAAGCTTTCTTT.

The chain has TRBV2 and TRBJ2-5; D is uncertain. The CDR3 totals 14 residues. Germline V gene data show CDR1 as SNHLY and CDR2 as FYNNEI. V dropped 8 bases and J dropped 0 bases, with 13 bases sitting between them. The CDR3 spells CASGLATYQETQYF. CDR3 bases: TGTGCCAGCGGGCTCGCCACTTACCAAGAGACCCAGTACTTC. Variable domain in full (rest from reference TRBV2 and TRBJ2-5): EPEVTQTPSHQVTQMGQEVILRCVPISNHLYFYWYRQILGQKVEFLVSFYNNEISEKSEIFDDQFSVERPDGSNFTLKIRSTKLEDSAMYFCASGLATYQETQYFGPGTRLLVL.

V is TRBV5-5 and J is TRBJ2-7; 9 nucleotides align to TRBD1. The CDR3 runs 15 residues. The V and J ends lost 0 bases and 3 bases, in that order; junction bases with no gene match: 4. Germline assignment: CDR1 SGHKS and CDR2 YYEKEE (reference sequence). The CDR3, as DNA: TGTGCCAGCAGCTTGGGGGGGACAGGGATCTACGAGCAGTACTTC. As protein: CASSLGGTGIYEQYF.

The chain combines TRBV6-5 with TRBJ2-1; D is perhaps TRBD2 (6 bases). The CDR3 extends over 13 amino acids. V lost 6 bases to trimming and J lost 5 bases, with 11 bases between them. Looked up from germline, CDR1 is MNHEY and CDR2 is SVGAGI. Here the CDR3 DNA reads TGTGCCAGCAGGAGTAGCGGTGACAATGAGCAGTTCTTC. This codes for CASRSSGDNEQFF.

The CDR3 is CASSLEASGSYEQFF. The CDR3, as DNA: TGCGCCAGCAGCTTGGAGGCTAGCGGGAGCTATGAGCAGTTCTTC. The rearrangement links TRBV5-1 to TRBJ2-1, with 10 bases aligning to TRBD2. V lost 0 bases to trimming and J lost 8 bases; unmatched junction nucleotides: 5. CDR1 and CDR2 (germline): SGHRS, YFSETQ. The CDR3 length is 15 residues.

The CDR3 DNA reads TGTGCCAGCAGTTTATTGGTAGCCGAGCAGTACTTC. Translation: CASSLLVAEQYF. The chain carries TRBV28 and TRBJ2-7, with D unresolved. This CDR3 spans 12 amino acids. Germline CDR1 is MDHEN and CDR2 is SYDVKM. Trimming pared 1 base from V and 6 bases from J, leaving 7 bases between.

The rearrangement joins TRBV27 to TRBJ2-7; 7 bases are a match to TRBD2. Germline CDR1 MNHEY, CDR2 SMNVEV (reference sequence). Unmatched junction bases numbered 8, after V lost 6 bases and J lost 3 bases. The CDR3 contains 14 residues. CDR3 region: CASRGGSRRYEQYF. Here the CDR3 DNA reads TGTGCCAGCAGGGGCGGGAGCAGGCGCTACGAGCAGTACTTC.

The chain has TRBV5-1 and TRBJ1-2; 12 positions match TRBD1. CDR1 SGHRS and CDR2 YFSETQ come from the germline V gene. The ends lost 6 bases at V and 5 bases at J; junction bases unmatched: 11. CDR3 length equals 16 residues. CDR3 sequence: CASTGQGATSGYGYTF. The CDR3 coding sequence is TGCGCCAGCACGGGACAGGGGGCAACCTCGGGATATGGCTACACCTTC.

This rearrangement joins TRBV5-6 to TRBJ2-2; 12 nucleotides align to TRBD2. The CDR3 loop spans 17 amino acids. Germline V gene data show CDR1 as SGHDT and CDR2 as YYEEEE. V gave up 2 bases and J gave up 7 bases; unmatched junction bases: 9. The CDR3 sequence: CASSFSSGRARGGELFF. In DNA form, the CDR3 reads TGTGCCAGCAGCTTTTCTAGCGGGAGGGCCCGTGGCGGGGAGCTGTTTTTT.

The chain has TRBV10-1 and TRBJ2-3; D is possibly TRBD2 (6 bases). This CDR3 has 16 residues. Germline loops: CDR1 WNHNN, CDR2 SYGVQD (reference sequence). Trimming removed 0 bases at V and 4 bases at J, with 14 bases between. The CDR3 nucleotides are TGCGCCAGCAGTGAGTCACTAGCTGGAGCGTCAGATACGCAGTATTTT. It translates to CASSESLAGASDTQYF.

CDR3 amino acids: CASSYSSRDEQFF. The CDR3 DNA follows: TGTGCCAGCAGTTACTCGTCCAGGGATGAGCAGTTCTTC. This chain links TRBV6-6 with TRBJ2-1, with a possible D match to TRBD1 (5 bases). V was pared by 0 bases and J by 8 bases, with 8 bases between. Germline assignment: CDR1 MNHNY and CDR2 SVGAGI (reference sequence). The CDR3 spans 13 residues.

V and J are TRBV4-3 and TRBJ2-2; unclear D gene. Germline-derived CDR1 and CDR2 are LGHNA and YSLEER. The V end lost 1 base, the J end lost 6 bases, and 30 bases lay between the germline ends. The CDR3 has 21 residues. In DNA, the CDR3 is TGCGCCAGCAGCCAAGCCTGGATCTCCTATGGGTTACAGATTGGATCCGGGGAGCTGTTTTTT. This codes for CASSQAWISYGLQIGSGELFF.

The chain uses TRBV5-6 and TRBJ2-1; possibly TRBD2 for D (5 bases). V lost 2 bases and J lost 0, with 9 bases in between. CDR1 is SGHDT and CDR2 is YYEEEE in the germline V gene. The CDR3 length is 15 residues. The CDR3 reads CASSFTGSSYNEQFF. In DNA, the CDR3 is TGTGCCAGCAGCTTTACGGGGAGCTCCTACAATGAGCAGTTCTTC.

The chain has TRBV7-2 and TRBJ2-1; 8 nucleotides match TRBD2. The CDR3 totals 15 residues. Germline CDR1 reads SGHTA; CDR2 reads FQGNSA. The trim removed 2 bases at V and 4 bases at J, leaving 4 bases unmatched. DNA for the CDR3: TGTGCCAGCAGCTTAAATCCTAGCGGGTACAATGAGCAGTTCTTC. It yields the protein CASSLNPSGYNEQFF.

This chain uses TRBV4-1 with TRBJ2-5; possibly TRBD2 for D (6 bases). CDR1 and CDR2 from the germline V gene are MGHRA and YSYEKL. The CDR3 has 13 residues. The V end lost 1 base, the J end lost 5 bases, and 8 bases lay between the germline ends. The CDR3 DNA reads TGCGCCAGCAGCCAAGCGGGAGTCGAGACCCAGTACTTC. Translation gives CASSQAGVETQYF.

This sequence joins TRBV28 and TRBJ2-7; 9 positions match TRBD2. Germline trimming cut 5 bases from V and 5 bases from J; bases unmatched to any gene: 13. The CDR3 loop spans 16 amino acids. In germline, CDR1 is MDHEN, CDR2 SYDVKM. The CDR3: CASSRSGGRAPNEQYF. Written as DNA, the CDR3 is TGTGCCAGCAGTAGGTCTGGCGGGAGGGCCCCGAACGAGCAGTACTTC.

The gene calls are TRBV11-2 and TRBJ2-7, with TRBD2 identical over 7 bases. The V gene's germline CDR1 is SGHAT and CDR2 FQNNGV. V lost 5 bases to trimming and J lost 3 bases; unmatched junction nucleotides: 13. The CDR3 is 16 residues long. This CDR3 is CASSPRGASGVYEQYF. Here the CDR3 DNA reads TGTGCCAGCAGCCCCAGAGGGGCTAGCGGAGTCTACGAGCAGTACTTC.

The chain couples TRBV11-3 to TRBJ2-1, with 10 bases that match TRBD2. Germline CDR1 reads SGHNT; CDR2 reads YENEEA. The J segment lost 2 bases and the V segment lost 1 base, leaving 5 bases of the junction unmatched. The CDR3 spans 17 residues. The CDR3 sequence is CASSLGGLAGAYNEQFF. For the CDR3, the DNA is TGTGCCAGCAGCTTAGGTGGGCTAGCGGGAGCCTACAATGAGCAGTTCTTC.

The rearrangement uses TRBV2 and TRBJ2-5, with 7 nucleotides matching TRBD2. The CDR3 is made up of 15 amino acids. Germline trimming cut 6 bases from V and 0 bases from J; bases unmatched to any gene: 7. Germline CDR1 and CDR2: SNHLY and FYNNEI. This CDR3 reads CASRGLAVYQETQYF. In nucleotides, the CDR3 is TGTGCCAGCAGGGGGCTAGCGGTCTACCAAGAGACCCAGTACTTC.

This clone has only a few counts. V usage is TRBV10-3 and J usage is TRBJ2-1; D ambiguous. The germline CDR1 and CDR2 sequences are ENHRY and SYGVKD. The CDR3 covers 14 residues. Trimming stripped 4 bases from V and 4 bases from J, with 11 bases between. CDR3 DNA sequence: TGTGCCATCAGTGCCCTAGACGGGTACAATGAGCAGTTCTTC. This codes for CAISALDGYNEQFF.

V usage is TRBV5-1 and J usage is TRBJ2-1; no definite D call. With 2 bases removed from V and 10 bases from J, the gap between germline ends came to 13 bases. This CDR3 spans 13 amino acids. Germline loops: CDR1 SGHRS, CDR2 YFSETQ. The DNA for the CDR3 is TGCGCCAGCAGCTTTTCCGCCCGACAAGAGCAGTTCTTC. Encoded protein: CASSFSARQEQFF.

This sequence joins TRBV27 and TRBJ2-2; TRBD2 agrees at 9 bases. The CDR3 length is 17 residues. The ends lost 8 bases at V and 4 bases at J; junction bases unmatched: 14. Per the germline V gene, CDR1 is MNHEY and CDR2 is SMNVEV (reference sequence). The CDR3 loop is CASSWDSGGGSTGELFF. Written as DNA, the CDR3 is TGTGCCAGCTCCTGGGATAGCGGGGGCGGGAGCACCGGGGAGCTGTTTTTT.

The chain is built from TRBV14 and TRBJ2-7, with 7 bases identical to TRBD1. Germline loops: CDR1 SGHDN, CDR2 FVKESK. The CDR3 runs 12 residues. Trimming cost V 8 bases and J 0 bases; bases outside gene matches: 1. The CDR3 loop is CASRDSSYEQYF. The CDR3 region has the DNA TGTGCCAGCCGGGACAGCTCCTACGAGCAGTACTTC. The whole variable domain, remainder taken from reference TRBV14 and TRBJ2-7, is EAGVTQFPSHSVIEKGQTVTLRCDPISGHDNLYWYRRVMGKEIKFLLHFVKESKQDESGMPNNRFLAERTGGTYSTLKVQPAELEDSGVYFCASRDSSYEQYFGPGTRLTVT.